Below are 21 T cell receptor beta chains sequenced from a single sample in a study of blood T cell repertoires in COVID-19. Some clones are missing from TCRdb's copy, which holds only in-frame ones; the method was immunoSEQ multiplex PCR. The sample holds under 200,000 clones; 70% to 85% are singletons and the top ten take approximately 12%. Source material: PBMCs or T cells enriched from blood (not recorded which). The receptors were sampled from a man between 50 and 59 years old who had recovered from COVID-19.

The chain employs TRBV2 and TRBJ1-2; a possible D gene is TRBD1 (6 bases). The germline V gene encodes CDR1 SNHLY and CDR2 FYNNEI. There are 12 residues in the CDR3. V was pared by 4 bases and J by 4 bases, with 7 bases between. DNA of the CDR3: TGTGCCAGCAGTGGACAGGTCTATGGCTACACCTTC. The encoded protein is CASSGQVYGYTF.

This chain connects TRBV10-2 to TRBJ2-1; 9 nucleotides line up with TRBD2. Germline CDR1 and CDR2: WSHSY and SAAADI. This CDR3 has 13 residues. The trim removed 7 bases at V and 8 bases at J, leaving 6 bases unmatched. The CDR3 loop reads CASTGLARDEQFF. In DNA form, the CDR3 reads TGCGCCAGCACCGGACTAGCGAGGGATGAGCAGTTCTTC.

This chain links TRBV5-1 with TRBJ1-4, with 9 bases identical to TRBD1. The germline gives CDR1 SGHRS, CDR2 YFSETQ. This CDR3 spans 15 amino acids. The J segment lost 4 bases and the V segment lost 4 bases, leaving 5 bases of the junction unmatched. The CDR3 region is CASSTGTGFNEKLFF. The CDR3, as DNA: TGCGCCAGCAGCACCGGGACAGGGTTTAATGAAAAACTGTTTTTT.

The chain uses TRBV3-1 (or the pseudogene TRBV3-2) and TRBJ2-2; tentative D call: TRBD1 (6 bases). The V end lost 3 bases, the J end lost 8 bases, and 10 bases lay between the germline ends. The CDR3 sequence is 13 residues long. Germline-derived CDR1 and CDR2 are LGHDT and YNNKEL (reference sequence). The DNA of the CDR3 is TGTGCCAGCAGCCACAGGGGTTGGGGGGAGCTGTTTTTT. Amino acid sequence: CASSHRGWGELFF.

Written as DNA, the CDR3 is TGTGCCAGCTCACCGGGGGCCCAGGGGGCGAACACTGAAGCTTTCTTT. It translates to CASSPGAQGANTEAFF. The chain uses TRBV18 and TRBJ1-1; TRBD1 matches 8 bases. The junction had 7 bases not matched to a gene; V was cut back by 3 bases and J by 1 base. Per germline, CDR1 KGHSH and CDR2 LQKENI. The CDR3 has 16 residues.

The chain uses TRBV10-2 and TRBJ1-5, with 8 bases aligning to TRBD1. The CDR3 loop spans 15 amino acids. The V gene end was trimmed by 3 bases and the J gene end by 10 bases; junction bases not matched to a gene: 11. Germline V CDR1 and CDR2: WSHSY, SAAADI. The CDR3 region is CASSDPGTGLGPQHF. The CDR3 nucleotides read TGCGCCAGCAGTGATCCCGGGACAGGTCTTGGACCCCAGCATTTT.

The rearrangement links TRBV7-9 to TRBJ1-1; D not resolved. Trimming cost V 0 bases and J 5 bases, with 7 bases left between them. The CDR3 spans 13 residues. Germline CDR1 SEHNR, CDR2 FQNEAQ (reference sequence). CDR3 DNA sequence: TGTGCCAGCAGCTTAGCGGTGAGGACTGAAGCTTTCTTT. It codes for CASSLAVRTEAFF.

This chain links TRBV5-1 with TRBJ2-3; D uncertain. CDR3 length equals 14 residues. V shed 4 bases and J shed 0 bases, with 9 bases lying between them. Germline V gives CDR1 SGHRS, CDR2 YFSETQ. DNA of the CDR3: TGCGCCAGCAGCCTATCACGTAGCACAGATACGCAGTATTTT. Its translation is CASSLSRSTDTQYF.

The chain couples TRBV7-9 to TRBJ1-4; D remains ambiguous. V dropped 0 bases and J dropped 6 bases, with 11 bases sitting between them. From germline, CDR1 is SEHNR and CDR2 FQNEAQ (reference sequence). This CDR3 contains 15 residues. CDR3 region: CASSLARREDEKLFF. In nucleotides, the CDR3 is TGTGCCAGCAGCTTAGCGCGGCGGGAGGATGAAAAACTGTTTTTT.

The genes are TRBV5-4 and TRBJ2-3; 8 bases are shared with TRBD2. Germline assignment: CDR1 SGHNT and CDR2 YYREEE (reference sequence). V trimming: 1 base; J trimming: 0 bases; junction bases outside the gene matches: 10. The CDR3 runs to 18 residues. CDR3 nucleotides: TGTGCCAGCAGCTTGCTCGCGGGGGGAGGAGTAAGCACAGATACGCAGTATTTT. Protein sequence: CASSLLAGGGVSTDTQYF.

The chain uses TRBV2 and TRBJ2-2; 9 bases map to TRBD1. The V gene end was trimmed by 7 bases and the J gene end by 6 bases; junction bases not matched to a gene: 9. CDR3 length equals 15 residues. CDR1 and CDR2 from the germline V gene are SNHLY and FYNNEI. CDR3 coding DNA: TGTGCCAGCACTCCACAGGGGGCGCAGGCCGGGGAGCTGTTTTTT. Amino acid sequence: CASTPQGAQAGELFF.

The chain combines TRBV24-1 with TRBJ1-5, with a weak D call TRBD1 (6 bases). Germline V gene sequence: CDR1 KGHDR, CDR2 SFDVKD. V was shortened by 2 bases and J by 4 bases, with 14 bases between the two germline ends. The CDR3 is 16 residues long. Here the CDR3 reads CATSDSGRGGNQPQHF. The CDR3 nucleotides read TGTGCCACCAGTGATTCCGGCAGGGGAGGGAATCAGCCCCAGCATTTT.

CDR3 bases: TGTGCTAGTGGTCCTCAGGGGCTAGGGACTGAAGCTTTCTTT. Encoded protein: CASGPQGLGTEAFF. This chain uses TRBV12-5 with TRBJ1-1, with D maybe TRBD1 (6 bases). CDR1 is LGHNT, CDR2 FRNRAP, per germline. The CDR3 spans 14 residues. Trimming shortened V by 5 bases and J by 5 bases, and 15 bases separated the two germline ends.

V and J are TRBV6-5 and TRBJ1-1, with 9 positions matching TRBD1. This CDR3 has 13 residues. V was clipped by 6 bases and J by 7 bases; unmatched bases: 6. The V gene's germline CDR1 is MNHEY and CDR2 SVGAGI. The chain's CDR3 is CASRGTGLVEAFF. CDR3 sequence (DNA): TGTGCCAGCAGGGGGACAGGGCTCGTTGAAGCTTTCTTT.

This clone showed up just once. J is TRBJ1-4 and V is TRBV3-1 (or the pseudogene TRBV3-2), with unresolved D. This CDR3 contains 15 residues. Germline V gene lookup returns CDR1 LGHDT and CDR2 YNNKEL (reference sequence). Between the trimmed V and J ends, which lost 0 bases and 4 bases, there was a span of 9 bases. The CDR3 loop is CASSQDEPINEKLFF. CDR3 sequence (DNA): TGTGCCAGCAGCCAAGATGAGCCAATTAATGAAAAACTGTTTTTT.

The chain carries TRBV9 and TRBJ2-7, with D unresolved. Germline CDR1 SGDLS, CDR2 YYNGEE. The CDR3 is made up of 14 amino acids. The V end was cut by 3 bases, the J end by 3 bases, with 13 bases between. The chain's CDR3 is CASSAKLLDYEQYF. Here the CDR3 DNA reads TGTGCCAGCAGCGCAAAACTACTCGACTACGAGCAGTACTTC.

The CDR3 here is CASSILPHREGNSNQPQHF. In DNA form, the CDR3 reads TGTGCCAGTAGTATTTTGCCCCACAGGGAAGGGAATAGCAATCAGCCCCAGCATTTT. The chain carries TRBV19 and TRBJ1-5; weak D call: TRBD1 (6 bases). Germline V gene lookup returns CDR1 LNHDA and CDR2 SQIVND (reference sequence). This CDR3 is built from 19 residues. V lost 3 bases and J 0 bases, leaving 21 bases between the germline ends.

The chain uses TRBV11-2 and TRBJ2-1; TRBD2 matches at 7 bases. This CDR3 spans 13 amino acids. Germline CDR1 is SGHAT and CDR2 is FQNNGV. With V trimmed by 4 bases and J by 8 bases, 5 bases remained unmatched. CDR3 in DNA: TGTGCCAGCAGCTCCCGAGGGAGGGATGAGCAGTTCTTC. Its translation is CASSSRGRDEQFF.

This chain uses TRBV19 with TRBJ2-3; 10 positions match TRBD2. Unmatched junction bases numbered 5, after V lost 6 bases and J lost 2 bases. Germline-derived CDR1 and CDR2 are LNHDA and SQIVND (reference sequence). The CDR3 runs 15 residues. CDR3 in DNA: TGTGCCAGTAGGGGACTAGCGAGTTACACAGATACGCAGTATTTT. It translates to CASRGLASYTDTQYF.

The chain joins TRBV28 to TRBJ1-5; a weak D match, TRBD1 (6 bases). CDR1 and CDR2 from the germline V gene are MDHEN and SYDVKM. The germline V and J ends were trimmed by 6 bases and 6 bases, with 15 bases remaining between them. The CDR3 covers 14 residues. The CDR3 DNA sequence: TGTGCCAGCAGCGAGGGGGGGCGCGGTCAGCCCCAGCATTTT. It translates to CASSEGGRGQPQHF.

The chain combines TRBV5-6 with TRBJ2-2, with 7 bases matching TRBD1. Germline loops: CDR1 SGHDT, CDR2 YYEEEE. The CDR3 loop spans 14 amino acids. After removal of 0 bases from V and 6 bases from J, the junction contained 2 bases not matched to a gene. CDR3 nucleotides: TGTGCCAGCAGCTTGGGGCAGGGGGCCGGGGAGCTGTTTTTT. This sequence encodes CASSLGQGAGELFF.